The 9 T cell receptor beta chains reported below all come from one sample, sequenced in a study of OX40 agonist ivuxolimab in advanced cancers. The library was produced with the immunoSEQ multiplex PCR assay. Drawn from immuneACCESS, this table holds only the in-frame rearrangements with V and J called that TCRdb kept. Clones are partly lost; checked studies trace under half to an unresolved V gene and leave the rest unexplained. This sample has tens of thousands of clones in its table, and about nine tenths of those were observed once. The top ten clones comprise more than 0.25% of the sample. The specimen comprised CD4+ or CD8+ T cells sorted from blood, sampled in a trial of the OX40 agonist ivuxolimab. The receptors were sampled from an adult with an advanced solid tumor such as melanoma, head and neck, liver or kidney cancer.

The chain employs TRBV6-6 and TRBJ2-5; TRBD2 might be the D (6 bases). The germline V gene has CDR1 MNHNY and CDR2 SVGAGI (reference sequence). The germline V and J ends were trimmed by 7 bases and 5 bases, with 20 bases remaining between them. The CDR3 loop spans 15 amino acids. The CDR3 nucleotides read TGTGCCAGCACCAACGGTGGTAGCGGCGGGGAGACCCAGTACTTC. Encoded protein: CASTNGGSGGETQYF.

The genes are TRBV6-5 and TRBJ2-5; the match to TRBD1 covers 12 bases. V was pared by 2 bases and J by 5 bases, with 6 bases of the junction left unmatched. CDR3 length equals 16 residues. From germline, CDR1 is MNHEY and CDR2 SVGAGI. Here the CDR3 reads CASSYGTGGAGETQYF. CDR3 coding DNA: TGTGCCAGCAGTTACGGGACAGGGGGCGCTGGGGAGACCCAGTACTTC.

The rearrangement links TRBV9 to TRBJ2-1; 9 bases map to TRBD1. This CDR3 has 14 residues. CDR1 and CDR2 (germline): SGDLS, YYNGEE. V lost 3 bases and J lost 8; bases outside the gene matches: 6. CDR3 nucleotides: TGTGCCAGCAGCGACCTGACAGGGGGTCATGAGCAGTTCTTC. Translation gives CASSDLTGGHEQFF. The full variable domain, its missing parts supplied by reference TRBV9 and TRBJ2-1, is DSGVTQTPKHLITATGQRVTLRCSPRSGDLSVYWYQQSLDQGLQFLIQYYNGEERAKGNILERFSAQQFPDLHSELNLSSLELGDSALYFCASSDLTGGHEQFFGPGTRLTVL.

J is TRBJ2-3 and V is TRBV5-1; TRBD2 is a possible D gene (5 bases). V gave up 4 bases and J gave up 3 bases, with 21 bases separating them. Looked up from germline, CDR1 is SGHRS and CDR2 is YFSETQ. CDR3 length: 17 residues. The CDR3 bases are TGCGCCAGCAGCCACGCGGGTTCCCCCCGTTTGACAGATACGCAGTATTTT. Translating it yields CASSHAGSPRLTDTQYF.

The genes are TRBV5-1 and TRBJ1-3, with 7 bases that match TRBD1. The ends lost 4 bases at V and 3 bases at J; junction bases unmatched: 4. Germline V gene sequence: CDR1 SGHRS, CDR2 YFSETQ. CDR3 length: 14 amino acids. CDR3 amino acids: CASSLTGYGNTIYF. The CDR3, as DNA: TGCGCCAGCAGCCTGACAGGGTATGGAAACACCATATATTTT.

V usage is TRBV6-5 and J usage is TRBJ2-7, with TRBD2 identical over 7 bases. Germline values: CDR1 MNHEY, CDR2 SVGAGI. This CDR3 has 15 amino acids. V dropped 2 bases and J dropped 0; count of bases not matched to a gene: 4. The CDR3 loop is CASSYRTRGSYEQYF. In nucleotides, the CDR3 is TGTGCCAGCAGTTACCGGACTAGGGGCTCCTACGAGCAGTACTTC.

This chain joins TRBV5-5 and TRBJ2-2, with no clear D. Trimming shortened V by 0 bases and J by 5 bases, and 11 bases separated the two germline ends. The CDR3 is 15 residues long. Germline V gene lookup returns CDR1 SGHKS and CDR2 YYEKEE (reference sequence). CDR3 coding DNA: TGTGCCAGCAGCTTGGGCTGGGTAGGGACCGGGGAGCTGTTTTTT. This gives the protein CASSLGWVGTGELFF.

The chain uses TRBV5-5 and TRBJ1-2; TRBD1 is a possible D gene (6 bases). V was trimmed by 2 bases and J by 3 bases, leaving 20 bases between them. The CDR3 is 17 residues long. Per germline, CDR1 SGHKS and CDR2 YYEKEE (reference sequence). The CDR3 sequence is CASSFDRDTGLHYGYTF. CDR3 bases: TGTGCCAGCAGCTTCGACCGGGACACAGGGCTCCACTATGGCTACACCTTC.

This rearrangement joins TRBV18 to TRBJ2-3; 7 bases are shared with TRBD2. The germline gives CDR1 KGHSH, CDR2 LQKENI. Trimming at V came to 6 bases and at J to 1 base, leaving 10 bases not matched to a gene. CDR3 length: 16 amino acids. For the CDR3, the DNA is TGTGCCAGCTCGAGGGCTAGCGCGGGGGGCACAGATACGCAGTATTTT. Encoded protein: CASSRASAGGTDTQYF.